This T cell receptor beta chain was sequenced during a study of cytomegalovirus exposure and HLA in healthy donors. All the people who gave samples were healthy bone marrow donors. PCR involved 60 Vbeta and 13 Jbeta primers. Produced via immunoSEQ multiplex PCR; TCRdb's table is partial and in-frame only. The sample lists 150,000 to 170,000 clones, roughly 77% occurring once. The length of the CDR3 is 14 residues. Germline V lookup: CDR1 KGHSH, CDR2 LQKENI. The V gene lost 0 bases and the J gene lost 2 bases, with 8 bases spanning the gap. The sample consisted of PBMCs. The sequence was collected from a man aged 30 to 39 in good health and CMV-seropositive. The rearrangement joins TRBV18 to TRBJ2-7; the D gene is possibly TRBD1 (5 bases). The CDR3 coding sequence is TGTGCCAGCTCACCACCTGGACAAGCCTACGAGCAGTACTTC. Residues: CASSPPGQAYEQYF.